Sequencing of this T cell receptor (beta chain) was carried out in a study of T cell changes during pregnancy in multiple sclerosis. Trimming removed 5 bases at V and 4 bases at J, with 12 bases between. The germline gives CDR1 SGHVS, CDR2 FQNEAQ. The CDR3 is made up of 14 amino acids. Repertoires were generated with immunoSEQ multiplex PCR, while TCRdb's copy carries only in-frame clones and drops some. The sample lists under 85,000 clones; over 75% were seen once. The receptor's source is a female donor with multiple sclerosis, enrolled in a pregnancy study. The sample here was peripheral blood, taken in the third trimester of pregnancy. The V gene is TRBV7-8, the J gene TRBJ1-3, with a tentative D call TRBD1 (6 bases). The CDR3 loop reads CASSLGTFGNTIYF. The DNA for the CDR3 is TGTGCCAGCAGCCTCGGGACATTCGGAAACACCATATATTTT.